Listed below are T cell receptor beta chains from one sample, sequenced in a study of blood T cell repertoires in COVID-19. Sequencing used immunoSEQ multiplex PCR; TCRdb keeps in-frame clones, though not all of them. The table has about 480,000 clones, roughly nine tenths seen once. Sequenced: peripheral blood. Every receptor here comes from a man aged 18 to 35 with COVID-19, enrolled during active disease. The CDR3 runs from the conserved cysteine through the conserved F or W. Fields, in order: clone size, V gene, J gene, CDR3 length, D gene, CDR3 DNA, CDR3 protein. A D gene is named only where the DNA matches it firmly. Where a row states a size, it is once, few, many or the class of an expanded clone; other rows omit it.

NA	TRBV5-1	TRBJ1-5	14	NA	TGCGCCAGCAGCTTGACGGCGGGCAATCAGCCCCAGCATTTT	CASSLTAGNQPQHF
NA	TRBV18	TRBJ1-3	15	TRBD1	TGTGCCAGCTCACCGGGACAGGGGTCTGGAAACACCATATATTTT	CASSPGQGSGNTIYF
NA	TRBV7-8	TRBJ1-2	16	TRBD1	TGTGCCAGCAGCCCATCGGTGGGACAGGGTGGATATGGCTACACCTTC	CASSPSVGQGGYGYTF
few	TRBV4-1	TRBJ1-5	13	NA	TGCGCCAGCAGCCAAGATCAGCGTGAGCCCCAGCATTTT	CASSQDQREPQHF
NA	TRBV6-5	TRBJ1-1	14	TRBD1	TGTGCCAGCACTCGACAGGGCATGAACACTGAAGCTTTCTTT	CASTRQGMNTEAFF
NA	TRBV4-2	TRBJ2-7	14	TRBD1	TGTGCCAGCAGCCCTTGGACAGGGGGGGGCGAGCAGTACTTC	CASSPWTGGGEQYF
NA	TRBV15	TRBJ2-3	13	NA	TGTGCCACCTCAGCGGACCTCACAGATACGCAGTATTTT	CATSADLTDTQYF
NA	TRBV19	TRBJ1-2	13	TRBD1	TGTGCCAGCTTGGACAGGGGGTATCGTGGCTACACCTTC	CASLDRGYRGYTF
NA	TRBV19	TRBJ2-7	15	NA	TGTGCCAGTAGTCTCGAAGGACTGGGTGTGGACGAGCAGTACTTC	CASSLEGLGVDEQYF
NA	TRBV7-9	TRBJ2-3	15	NA	TGTGCCAGCAGCTTAAAAGGCAGGGAAACAGATACGCAGTATTTT	CASSLKGRETDTQYF
NA	TRBV12-3/TRBV12-4	TRBJ2-5	13	TRBD2	TGTGCCAGCAGAGCGGGAGATGGGGAGACCCAGTACTTC	CASRAGDGETQYF
NA	TRBV6-6	TRBJ2-7	17	TRBD1	TGTGCCAGCAGTCGGTTGGGTCTAAGGGGACAGAGCTACGAGCAGTACTTC	CASSRLGLRGQSYEQYF
NA	TRBV3-1/TRBV3-2	TRBJ1-1	17	TRBD1	TGTGCCAGCAGCCAAGATATGGCAGGGGGACCTTACACTGAAGCTTTCTTT	CASSQDMAGGPYTEAFF
NA	TRBV27	TRBJ1-2	15	NA	TGTGCCAGCAAGCCGCTATCCAGGTCGGACTATGGCTACACCTTC	CASKPLSRSDYGYTF
NA	TRBV30	TRBJ2-5	13	NA	TGTGCCTGGAGTGTGGGGCAGGGGGGGACCCAGTACTTC	CAWSVGQGGTQYF
NA	TRBV14	TRBJ2-7	14	NA	TGTGCCAGCAGCCAAGAGAGGGACGGGAGCCCCCCTCACTTC	CASSQERDGSPPHF
NA	TRBV2	TRBJ2-7	14	NA	TGTGCCAGCAGTGTGGTAGCGGATTCCTACGAGCAGTACTTC	CASSVVADSYEQYF
NA	TRBV7-9	TRBJ2-7	15	NA	TGTGCCAGCAGCTTAGCAGGAGGTCGGACCTACGAGCAGTACTTC	CASSLAGGRTYEQYF
NA	TRBV9	TRBJ1-2	15	NA	TGTGCCAGCAGCGTAGCGGCGCAGGCTAACTATGGCTACACCTTC	CASSVAAQANYGYTF
few	TRBV24-1	TRBJ1-5	14	TRBD1	TGTGCCACCAGTGACCCGAGGACAGGCGGTCTCCAGCATTTT	CATSDPRTGGLQHF
NA	TRBV4-1	TRBJ1-5	18	TRBD1	TGCGCCAGCAGCCAAGAGGGGACAGGGGACATGGGGAATCAGCCCCAGCATTTT	CASSQEGTGDMGNQPQHF
once	TRBV6-5	TRBJ2-2	14	TRBD1	TGTGCCAGTAGGACAGGCGCGAACACCGGGGAGCTGTTTTTT	CASRTGANTGELFF
NA	TRBV6-6	TRBJ2-7	14	TRBD2	TGTGCCAGCAGCTACGGGACTAGTGTTGGCGAGCAGTACTTC	CASSYGTSVGEQYF
NA	TRBV2	TRBJ2-3	15	TRBD2	TGTGCCAGCAGTGCCCGGGAGGGATGGGCAGATACGCAGTATTTT	CASSAREGWADTQYF
few	TRBV5-3	TRBJ2-3	13	TRBD1	TGTGCCAGAAAACAGGGGGAGGAATATACGCAGTATTTT	CARKQGEEYTQYF